This TCR beta chain derives from a study of patients and donors after allogeneic stem cell transplantation. Germline lookup yields CDR1 LNHDA and CDR2 SQIVND (reference sequence). This CDR3 is 15 amino acids long. Trimming removed 4 bases at V and 9 bases at J, with 19 bases between. TCRdb redid the calling of the RT-PCR reads with MiXCR, one entry per CDR3 protein. The repertoire holds fewer than 250,000 distinct CDR3 sequences, with around 14% as singletons. This chain joins TRBV19 and TRBJ2-1; TRBD2 is a possible D gene (6 bases). The sample was blood, either unsorted or a sorted T cell fraction (not recorded which). This receptor was identified in a human donor who was either an allogeneic HSCT recipient or a stem cell or donor lymphocyte infusion donor (not recorded which). It is not recorded whose cells these are; they may come from a transplant donor. This CDR3 is CASSTRDSPRGEQFF. For the CDR3, the DNA is TGTGCCAGTAGTACCCGGGACTCGCCCCGGGGTGAGCAGTTCTTC.